This record covers a single T cell receptor (beta chain). Germline CDR1 reads SGHNT; CDR2 reads YYREEE (reference sequence). The V and J ends lost 4 bases and 8 bases, in that order; junction bases with no gene match: 17. The CDR3 extends over 16 amino acids. The data are from a study of blood T cell repertoires in COVID-19. Generated by immunoSEQ multiplex PCR, the TCRdb table keeps only in-frame clones and is missing some. Here the sample spans approximately 250,000 clones, approximately 80% being singletons. V usage is TRBV5-4 and J usage is TRBJ1-2, with 7 bases lining up with TRBD1. The specimen was peripheral blood. This clonotype originated in a man aged 55 to 70 with acute or convalescent COVID-19. The CDR3 nucleotides read TGTGCCAGCAGCGGACCCCGGGACAGAAATTCGCGCGGCTACACCTTC. It codes for CASSGPRDRNSRGYTF.